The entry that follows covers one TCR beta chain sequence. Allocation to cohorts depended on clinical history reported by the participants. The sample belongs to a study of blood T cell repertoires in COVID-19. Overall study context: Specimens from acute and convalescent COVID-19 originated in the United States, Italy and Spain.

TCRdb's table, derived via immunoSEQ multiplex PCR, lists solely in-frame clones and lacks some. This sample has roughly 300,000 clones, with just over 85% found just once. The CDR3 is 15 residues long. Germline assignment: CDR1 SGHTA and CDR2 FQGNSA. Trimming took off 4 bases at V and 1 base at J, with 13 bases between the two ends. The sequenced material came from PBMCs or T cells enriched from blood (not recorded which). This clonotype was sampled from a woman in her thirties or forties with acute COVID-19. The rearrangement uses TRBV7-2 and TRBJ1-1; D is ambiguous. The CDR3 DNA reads TGTGCCAGCAGCTCTAAATCCGGGTGGAACACTGAAGCTTTCTTT. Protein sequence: CASSSKSGWNTEAFF. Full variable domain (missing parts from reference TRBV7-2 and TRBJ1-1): GAGVSQSPSNKVTEKGKDVELRCDPISGHTALYWYRQSLGQGLEFLIYFQGNSAPDKSGLPSDRFSAERTGGSVSTLTIQRTQQEDSAVYLCASSSKSGWNTEAFFGQGTRLTVV.